This T cell receptor beta chain was retrieved from a study of blood T cell repertoires in COVID-19. Study-wide context: Collection of acute and convalescent COVID-19 samples took place in the United States, Italy and Spain. PBMCs, B-cell-depleted T cells, or T cells provided the cDNA or gDNA that made up the material.

Original processing methods: Amplifying reference gene primers gave estimates of nucleated cell counts. The repertoire was sequenced with immunoSEQ multiplex PCR; TCRdb's copy has only in-frame clones and lacks some. D and trimming were read from the DNA, whereas the V and J calls and clone size are those reported in that table. The sample lists 300,000 or so clones, 86% occurring once. Participants were aged roughly 18 to 95 years, lived in 20 to 25 US areas, and enrolled virtually. The CDR3 spans 13 residues. CDR1 is LNHDA and CDR2 is SQIVND in the germline V gene (reference sequence). The V and J ends lost 3 bases and 0 bases respectively, with 6 bases between them.

The sample consisted of PBMCs or T cells enriched from blood (not recorded which). This TCR derives from a woman aged 40-49 years with acute COVID-19. The V and J genes are TRBV19 and TRBJ2-7; D is unresolved. The CDR3 sequence is CASSITVSYEQYF. For the CDR3, the DNA is TGTGCCAGTAGTATCACAGTCTCCTACGAGCAGTACTTC.